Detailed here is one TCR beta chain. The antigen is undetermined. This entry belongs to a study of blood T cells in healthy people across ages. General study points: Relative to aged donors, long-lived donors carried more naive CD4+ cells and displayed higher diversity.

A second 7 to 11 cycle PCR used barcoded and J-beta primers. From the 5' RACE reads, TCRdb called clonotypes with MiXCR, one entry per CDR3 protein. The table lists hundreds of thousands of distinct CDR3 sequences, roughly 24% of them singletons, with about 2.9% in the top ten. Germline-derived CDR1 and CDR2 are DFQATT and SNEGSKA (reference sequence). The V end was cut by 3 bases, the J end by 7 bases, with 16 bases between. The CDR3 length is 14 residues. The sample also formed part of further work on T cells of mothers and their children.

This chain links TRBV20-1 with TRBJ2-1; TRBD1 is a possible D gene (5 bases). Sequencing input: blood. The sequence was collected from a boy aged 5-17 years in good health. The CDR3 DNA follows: TGCAGTGCTAGTCCCGTTGGGGCCCCAAATGAGCAGTTCTTC. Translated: CSASPVGAPNEQFF.